This TCR beta chain was recorded in a study of blood T cells in healthy people across ages. Findings of the study overall: No conclusive comparison of naive versus antigen-experienced cells was possible with unsorted PBMCs.

Primed by a sample-barcoded 5' primer and a J-beta primer mix, a second PCR proceeded for roughly 6 to 12 cycles. TCRdb reprocessed the 5' RACE reads with MiXCR, giving one entry per CDR3 protein. The top ten clones hold around 4% of a sample with 1,500,000 or so distinct CDR3 sequences, approximately 42% of them seen once. The people who gave samples were healthy Caucasians from Russia, aged about 6 to 100. This clonotype came up many times. Its antigen is unidentified. This CDR3 spans 16 amino acids. The germline V and J ends were trimmed by 4 bases and 0 bases, with 15 bases remaining between them. Per the germline V gene, CDR1 is LGHNA and CDR2 is YNFKEQ.

The receptor was isolated from a woman under 30 in good health. The sequenced sample consisted of blood. The V gene is TRBV4-2, the J gene TRBJ1-2; D gene unclear. The CDR3 DNA sequence: TGTGCCAGCAGCCCGCTCACCCTAGACGCTAACTATGGCTACACCTTC. Amino acid sequence: CASSPLTLDANYGYTF.